The 30 T cell receptor beta chains in this list originate from one sample, sequenced in a study of cytomegalovirus exposure and HLA in healthy donors. Both 60 Vbeta primers and 13 Jbeta primers went into the PCR. Here immunoSEQ multiplex PCR was the method, and the copy in TCRdb shows in-frame clones only, minus some. The sample contains under 200,000 clones, 82% of which appear only once. Material: PBMCs. All receptors derive from a male donor in good health and CMV-seropositive.

V and J are TRBV29-1 and TRBJ1-2; TRBD1 aligns across 7 bases. The CDR3 sequence is 13 residues long. Germline loops: CDR1 SQVTM, CDR2 ANQGSEA. With V trimmed by 1 base and J by 4 bases, 3 bases remained unmatched. CDR3 in amino acids: CSVEVRGFYGYTF. The CDR3 coding sequence is TGCAGCGTTGAAGTCAGGGGGTTCTATGGCTACACCTTC.

The rearrangement links TRBV9 to TRBJ2-3; 11 bases match TRBD1. The CDR3 has 17 residues. After removal of 3 bases from V and 4 bases from J, the junction contained 10 bases not matched to a gene. Germline values: CDR1 SGDLS, CDR2 YYNGEE. In DNA, the CDR3 is TGTGCCAGCAGCGATTGGATGGGACAGGGGGGGCCAGATACGCAGTATTTT. Translated: CASSDWMGQGGPDTQYF. Based on the CDR3 plus reference TRBV9 and TRBJ2-3, the full variable domain is DSGVTQTPKHLITATGQRVTLRCSPRSGDLSVYWYQQSLDQGLQFLIQYYNGEERAKGNILERFSAQQFPDLHSELNLSSLELGDSALYFCASSDWMGQGGPDTQYFGPGTRLTVL.

A note on this clone: At one end, the junction sequence differs from germline, possibly due to a read error. The chain uses TRBV9 and TRBJ2-6; possible D gene TRBD1, 5 bases. In germline, CDR1 is SGDLS, CDR2 YYNGEE. This CDR3 region has 19 residues. The CDR3 DNA sequence: TGTGCCAGCAGCCCAAACTTAGGGCTCCCGGGCTCTGGGGCCAACGGCCTGACTTTC. Translating gives CASSPNLGLPGSGANGLTF.

The gene calls are TRBV12-5 and TRBJ1-1; tentative D call: TRBD1 (6 bases). Germline V gene lookup returns CDR1 LGHNT and CDR2 FRNRAP. The germline V and J ends were trimmed by 6 bases and 4 bases, with 15 bases remaining between them. This CDR3 spans 14 amino acids. In nucleotides, the CDR3 is TGTGCTAGTGGCCTGGGGGGGGCTGGCACTGAAGCTTTCTTT. This gives the protein CASGLGGAGTEAFF.

Worth noting for this clone: Sequence at one end of the junction differs from germline and may be a read error. The chain couples TRBV7-2 to TRBJ2-3; D might be TRBD1 (5 bases). The CDR3 runs to 14 residues. Germline assignment: CDR1 SGHTA and CDR2 FQGNSA. CDR3 nucleotide sequence: TGTGCCAGCAGTACAGGTTTTAGCACAGATGCGCAGTATTTT. The encoded protein is CASSTGFSTDAQYF.

The gene calls are TRBV19 and TRBJ1-3; no reliable D call. CDR3 length equals 15 residues. Germline V lookup: CDR1 LNHDA, CDR2 SQIVND (reference sequence). V was clipped by 3 bases and J by 1 base, with 10 bases between them. As DNA, the CDR3 is TGTGCCAGTAGTATTGGAGGATCATCTGGAAACACCATATATTTT. It encodes CASSIGGSSGNTIYF.

This sequence joins TRBV28 and TRBJ1-2; D is uncertain. The germline V gene has CDR1 MDHEN and CDR2 SYDVKM. The CDR3 runs to 13 residues. Trimming stripped 5 bases from V and 2 bases from J, with 9 bases between. The CDR3 bases are TGTGCCAGCAGTATCAACAGAAACTATGGCTACACCTTC. Translating it yields CASSINRNYGYTF.

This chain uses TRBV5-8 with TRBJ1-1, with a tentative D call TRBD1 (6 bases). Germline CDR1 is SGHTS and CDR2 is YDEGEE. Trimming stripped 3 bases from V and 0 bases from J, with 21 bases between. The CDR3 is made up of 18 amino acids. CDR3 residues: CASSYRVILTGMNTEAFF. Here the CDR3 DNA reads TGTGCCAGCAGCTACCGCGTCATACTTACAGGGATGAACACTGAAGCTTTCTTT.

This chain uses TRBV11-2 with TRBJ2-7; D uncertain. In germline, CDR1 is SGHAT, CDR2 FQNNGV. The CDR3 runs to 17 residues. Trimming removed 7 bases at V and 0 bases at J, with 22 bases between. The CDR3 region has the DNA TGTGCCAGCAACCTAGGCGCTGTGCGGAGCAGCTCCTACGAGCAGTACTTC. It encodes CASNLGAVRSSSYEQYF.

The V call is TRBV5-4, the J call TRBJ2-7, with 7 bases lining up with TRBD2. Germline CDR1 is SGHNT and CDR2 is YYREEE (reference sequence). V shed 6 bases, J shed 6 bases, and the junction held 12 bases outside the gene matches. The CDR3 extends over 14 amino acids. CDR3 in DNA: TGTGCCAGCAAGAGGCGGGGGATCTTGGGCGAGCAGTACTTC. Translated, it gives CASKRRGILGEQYF. Combining the CDR3 with reference TRBV5-4 and TRBJ2-7 gives the whole variable domain ETGVTQSPTHLIKTRGQQVTLRCSSQSGHNTVSWYQQALGQGPQFIFQYYREEENGRGNFPPRFSGLQFPNYSSELNVNALELDDSALYLCASKRRGILGEQYFGPGTRLTVT.

The rearrangement joins TRBV6-5 to TRBJ1-2, with D possibly being TRBD1 (6 bases). V lost 6 bases and J lost 2, with 16 bases in between. Looked up from germline, CDR1 is MNHEY and CDR2 is SVGAGI. The CDR3 is 15 amino acids. CDR3 DNA: TGTGCCAGCAGCCTCCGGGGGGGGGCGAACTATGGCTACACCTTC. Its protein is CASSLRGGANYGYTF.

The genes are TRBV19 and TRBJ1-2; 9 bases map to TRBD1. Germline trimming cut 8 bases from V and 4 bases from J; bases unmatched to any gene: 8. The germline CDR1 and CDR2 sequences are LNHDA and SQIVND (reference sequence). The CDR3 is 14 residues long. CDR3 DNA sequence: TGTGCCAGTTCCCTACAGGGGGCGGGCTATGGCTACACCTTC. Amino acid sequence: CASSLQGAGYGYTF.

This clone was seen a single time. The chain recombines TRBV10-3 with TRBJ2-7; 7 nucleotides agree with TRBD1. V was pared by 6 bases and J by 0 bases, with 8 bases of the junction left unmatched. This CDR3 has 15 amino acids. Germline CDR1 reads ENHRY; CDR2 reads SYGVKD. The CDR3 region is CAIRTFRTGSYEQYF. The CDR3 DNA is TGTGCCATCAGGACTTTTAGGACAGGCTCCTACGAGCAGTACTTC.

This rearrangement joins TRBV10-3 to TRBJ2-1; 11 bases are a match to TRBD2. Germline CDR1 is ENHRY and CDR2 is SYGVKD. The CDR3 contains 15 residues. V shed 3 bases and J 7 bases; nucleotides not matched to a gene: 5. The chain's CDR3 is CAISDVAGGPNEQFF. DNA for the CDR3: TGTGCCATCAGTGATGTAGCGGGAGGGCCAAATGAGCAGTTCTTC.

This rearrangement joins TRBV4-1 to TRBJ1-6; TRBD1 matches at 10 bases. Per germline, CDR1 MGHRA and CDR2 YSYEKL. V shed 4 bases and J 6 bases; nucleotides not matched to a gene: 15. The CDR3 extends over 19 amino acids. The CDR3 nucleotides read TGCGCCAGCAGCCGGTACGGGACAGGGGATCGGTTGGGTAATTCACCCCTCCACTTT. This encodes CASSRYGTGDRLGNSPLHF.

A note on this clone: At one end the junction does not follow the germline gene, possibly because of a read error. The gene calls are TRBV7-9 and TRBJ2-3; 7 nucleotides agree with TRBD2. Germline values: CDR1 SEHNR, CDR2 FQNEAQ (reference sequence). The CDR3 runs to 16 residues. CDR3 DNA sequence: TGTTCCAGCAGCTTAATGGGGGGGACTTACACAGATACGCAGTATTTT. This gives the protein CSSSLMGGTYTDTQYF.

The J gene is TRBJ1-1, the V gene TRBV7-9; no definite D call. Germline values: CDR1 SEHNR, CDR2 FQNEAQ (reference sequence). The germline V and J ends were trimmed by 2 bases and 1 base, with 5 bases remaining between them. CDR3 length equals 13 residues. The CDR3 is CASSLRENTEAFF. CDR3 in DNA: TGTGCCAGCAGCTTAAGAGAGAACACTGAAGCTTTCTTT.

This clone was counted a single time. The junction differs from germline at one of its ends, possibly a read error. The gene calls are TRBV6-5 and TRBJ1-1; D gene unclear. The CDR3 has 13 amino acids. The V gene's germline CDR1 is MNHEY and CDR2 SVGAGI. The CDR3 nucleotides read TGTGCCGGCAGTTACTCTGGGCTCCAACAAGCTTTCTTT. The encoded protein is CAGSYSGLQQAFF.

This sequence joins TRBV27 and TRBJ1-4; D possibly corresponds to TRBD1 (5 bases). The CDR3 has 14 residues. V was shortened by 8 bases and J by 0 bases, with 10 bases between the two germline ends. Germline CDR1 is MNHEY and CDR2 is SMNVEV (reference sequence). The CDR3 protein is CASGRTSTNEKLFF. For the CDR3, the DNA is TGTGCCAGCGGAAGGACATCAACTAATGAAAAACTGTTTTTT.

This sequence joins TRBV12-5 and TRBJ1-1; D perhaps matches TRBD1 (5 bases). V was trimmed by 6 bases and J by 4 bases, leaving 12 bases between them. CDR3 length: 13 residues. The germline CDR1 and CDR2 sequences are LGHNT and FRNRAP. Written as DNA, the CDR3 is TGTGCTAGTGGCCAGGGAGGCGGCACTGAAGCTTTCTTT. It specifies CASGQGGGTEAFF.

The rearrangement joins TRBV7-2 to TRBJ1-5; 9 bases map to TRBD1. This CDR3 comprises 16 residues. The trim removed 2 bases at V and 3 bases at J, leaving 5 bases unmatched. Germline V gives CDR1 SGHTA, CDR2 FQGNSA. In DNA, the CDR3 is TGTGCCAGCAGCTTACCGGACAGGGGAAACAATCAGCCCCAGCATTTT. Translating gives CASSLPDRGNNQPQHF.

J is TRBJ2-5 and V is TRBV2, with 8 bases lining up with TRBD2. Germline V lookup: CDR1 SNHLY, CDR2 FYNNEI. J lost 5 bases, V lost 10 bases, and 9 bases had no gene match. The CDR3 is 13 residues long. The CDR3 region is CATLRGARETQYF. In DNA form, the CDR3 reads TGTGCCACCCTGCGGGGGGCTCGGGAGACCCAGTACTTC.

This chain connects TRBV6-5 to TRBJ2-3; 9 bases map to TRBD1. V lost 5 bases, J lost 1 base, and 4 bases stayed unmatched. The CDR3 spans 15 residues. The V gene's germline CDR1 is MNHEY and CDR2 SVGAGI. This CDR3 reads CASSIRDRGTDTQYF. CDR3 nucleotides: TGTGCCAGCAGTATCCGGGACAGGGGCACAGATACGCAGTATTTT.

V usage is TRBV10-1 and J usage is TRBJ1-5; 8 bases agree with TRBD1. The CDR3 runs to 19 residues. V lost 0 bases to trimming and J lost 0 bases; unmatched junction nucleotides: 10. The germline CDR1 and CDR2 sequences are WNHNN and SYGVQD (reference sequence). In nucleotides, the CDR3 is TGCGCCAGCAGTGAGTCCACACAGGGGGTGGGGAATAGCAATCAGCCCCAGCATTTT. Its protein product is CASSESTQGVGNSNQPQHF.

The chain carries TRBV27 and TRBJ2-1; TRBD2 matches 11 bases. Germline V gives CDR1 MNHEY, CDR2 SMNVEV (reference sequence). V gave up 3 bases and J gave up 9 bases; unmatched junction bases: 7. The CDR3 runs to 15 residues. The CDR3 sequence is CASSFPGLAASEQFF. CDR3 bases: TGTGCCAGCAGTTTTCCGGGACTAGCGGCTAGTGAGCAGTTCTTC.

This clone was picked up a small number of times. The chain carries TRBV7-2 and TRBJ2-5, with 14 nucleotides matching TRBD2. The CDR3 sequence is 16 residues long. J lost 4 bases, V lost 3 bases, and 4 bases had no gene match. From germline, CDR1 is SGHTA and CDR2 FQGNSA. CDR3 DNA sequence: TGTGCCAGCAGCTTGGGGACTAGCGGGGGAGGAGAGACCCAGTACTTC. It yields the protein CASSLGTSGGGETQYF.

This chain joins TRBV11-2 and TRBJ2-7, with a tentative D call TRBD2 (6 bases). CDR3 length equals 15 residues. V was pared by 0 bases and J by 1 base, with 10 bases between. Germline values: CDR1 SGHAT, CDR2 FQNNGV. The CDR3 sequence: CASSLELAPSYEQYF. The DNA of the CDR3 is TGTGCCAGCAGCTTAGAACTAGCCCCGTCCTACGAGCAGTACTTC.

Note on this clone: Other DNA sequences in this sample translate to the same CDR3. This sequence joins TRBV19 and TRBJ1-5, with TRBD1 matching 9 bases. Germline CDR1 reads LNHDA; CDR2 reads SQIVND (reference sequence). The CDR3 is made up of 15 amino acids. V shed 4 bases and J 5 bases; nucleotides not matched to a gene: 6. The CDR3 sequence: CASSKRQGGYQPQHF. In DNA, the CDR3 is TGTGCCAGTAGTAAAAGACAGGGGGGTTATCAGCCCCAGCATTTT.

The rearrangement uses TRBV7-9 and TRBJ2-7; TRBD2 matches at 12 bases. Germline CDR1 reads SEHNR; CDR2 reads FQNEAQ (reference sequence). The CDR3 has 16 residues. V shed 3 bases, J shed 7 bases, and the junction held 10 bases outside the gene matches. CDR3 region: CASSFGLAGTPGEQYF. For the CDR3, the DNA is TGTGCCAGCAGCTTCGGACTAGCGGGGACACCTGGGGAGCAGTACTTC.

This sequence joins TRBV7-9 and TRBJ1-1, with D possibly TRBD1 on 5 matching bases. CDR3 length equals 13 residues. V shed 5 bases and J shed 9 bases, with 16 bases lying between them. From germline, CDR1 is SEHNR and CDR2 FQNEAQ (reference sequence). DNA of the CDR3: TGTGCCAGCAGCGCGGACACGCCAATTCAAGCTTTCTTT. Encoded protein: CASSADTPIQAFF.